Shown below are 26 T cell receptor beta chains from a single sample sequenced in a study of T cells after posttransplantation cyclophosphamide. The method was immunoSEQ multiplex PCR; TCRdb's version includes in-frame clones alone and lacks a portion of them. This sample carries over 45,000 clones, none of them present only once. The sample consisted of PBMCs. The receptors were sampled from a man in his forties in good health, CMV-negative, and a related stem cell transplant donor.

This clone was counted at least ten times. This chain's CDR3 is CASTARPEQQFF. In DNA form, the CDR3 reads TGTGCCAGTACCGCCCGGCCGGAGCAGCAGTTCTTC. The genes are TRBV28 and TRBJ2-1; D remains ambiguous. V lost 9 bases and J 11 bases, leaving 17 bases between the germline ends. Germline-derived CDR1 and CDR2 are MDHEN and SYDVKM. The CDR3 runs to 12 residues.

The gene calls are TRBV15 and TRBJ1-6, with D hard to call. The V gene's germline CDR1 is LNHNV and CDR2 YYDKDF (reference sequence). This CDR3 has 15 amino acids. V lost 0 bases and J lost 5, with 8 bases in between. As DNA, the CDR3 is TGTGCCACCAGCAGAGACCGGGAAGATAATTCACCCCTCCACTTT. Protein: CATSRDREDNSPLHF.

This clone was seen ten or more times. The chain recombines TRBV21-1 with TRBJ2-3; the table's D call, TRBD2, was not checked against the DNA. TRBV21-1 counts as a pseudogene. The CDR3 sequence is 16 residues long. The CDR3 sequence: CASSKGEGGKTDTQYF. DNA of the CDR3: TGTGCCAGCAGCAAAGGTGAGGGAGGGAAGACAGATACGCAGTATTTT.

In its sample, this clone was seen many times. V and J are TRBV29-1 and TRBJ2-1; 9 bases are shared with TRBD2. J gave up 6 bases and V 3 bases, and 6 bases lay outside the gene matches. The CDR3 runs 14 residues. CDR1 and CDR2 from the germline V gene are SQVTM and ANQGSEA. Written as DNA, the CDR3 is TGCAGCGTTGATGCGGGAGGGAGGGGCAATGAGCAGTTCTTC. Its protein product is CSVDAGGRGNEQFF.

This clone was detected many times. The chain couples TRBV5-4 to TRBJ2-7, with a weak D call TRBD2 (5 bases). This CDR3 contains 16 residues. The V gene lost 3 bases and the J gene lost 1 base, with 17 bases spanning the gap. Germline CDR1 and CDR2: SGHNT and YYREEE (reference sequence). This CDR3 reads CASSSPQAGTSYEQYF. The CDR3 coding sequence is TGTGCCAGCAGCTCTCCTCAGGCGGGTACGTCCTACGAGCAGTACTTC.

The sample holds many counts of this clone. The V gene is TRBV4-1, the J gene TRBJ1-1; 7 bases line up with TRBD1. J was trimmed by 4 bases and V by 4 bases; bases with no gene match: 12. This CDR3 has 16 residues. Germline CDR1 is MGHRA and CDR2 is YSYEKL. CDR3 DNA sequence: TGCGCCAGCAGCCCTCGGACAGTGTCAGGGGGCACTGAAGCTTTCTTT. It translates to CASSPRTVSGGTEAFF.

This clone was detected ten times or more. The CDR3 DNA is TGTGCCACCAGGCAGGGTGCCCTTGGAGCTTTCTTT. Translated, it gives CATRQGALGAFF. The chain carries TRBV27 and TRBJ1-1; possible D gene TRBD1, 5 bases. Per the germline V gene, CDR1 is MNHEY and CDR2 is SMNVEV (reference sequence). Trimming left V 10 bases short and J 10 bases short, with 19 bases between. The CDR3 contains 12 residues.

This clone was seen repeatedly, ten times or more. This sequence joins TRBV19 and TRBJ2-2; tentative D call: TRBD2 (6 bases). Germline CDR1 reads LNHDA; CDR2 reads SQIVND (reference sequence). The V gene lost 2 bases and the J gene lost 6 bases, with 7 bases spanning the gap. The CDR3 covers 13 residues. The CDR3 spells CASSISGAGELFF. In DNA form, the CDR3 reads TGTGCCAGTAGTATATCGGGGGCCGGGGAGCTGTTTTTT. Variable domain in full (rest from reference TRBV19 and TRBJ2-2): DGGITQSPKYLFRKEGQNVTLSCEQNLNHDAMYWYRQDPGQGLRLIYYSQIVNDFQKGDIAEGYSVSREKKESFPLTVTSAQKNPTAFYLCASSISGAGELFFGEGSRLTVL.

This clone was seen ten or more times. The J gene is TRBJ2-7, the V gene TRBV28; 14 bases are a match to TRBD2. Trimming removed 7 bases from V and 4 bases from J; junction bases left unmatched: 6. Germline lookup yields CDR1 MDHEN and CDR2 SYDVKM. The CDR3 consists of 15 residues. The CDR3 spells CASIGTSGSTYEQYF. The CDR3 DNA follows: TGTGCCAGCATTGGGACTAGCGGGAGTACGTACGAGCAGTACTTC.

The sample holds many counts of this clone. The chain has TRBV18 and TRBJ2-7; D is perhaps TRBD2 (7 bases). The CDR3 covers 15 residues. The germline V gene has CDR1 KGHSH and CDR2 LQKENI. V dropped 0 bases and J dropped 5 bases, with 14 bases sitting between them. CDR3 in amino acids: CASSPPSRGLHEQYF. The CDR3 bases are TGTGCCAGCTCACCACCGTCCAGGGGACTACACGAGCAGTACTTC. Combining the CDR3 with reference TRBV18 and TRBJ2-7 gives the whole variable domain NAGVMQNPRHLVRRRGQEARLRCSPMKGHSHVYWYRQLPEEGLKFMVYLQKENIIDESGMPKERFSAEFPKEGPSILRIQQVVRGDSAAYFCASSPPSRGLHEQYFGPGTRLTVT.

In this sample, this clone turned up many times. V usage is TRBV7-8 and J usage is TRBJ2-7; maybe TRBD2 (5 bases). Between the trimmed V and J ends, which lost 1 base and 6 bases, there was a span of 13 bases. The V gene's germline CDR1 is SGHVS and CDR2 FQNEAQ. The CDR3 loop spans 14 amino acids. The CDR3 loop reads CASSLVLDAGEQYF. In DNA, the CDR3 is TGTGCCAGCAGCTTAGTCCTAGACGCGGGCGAGCAGTACTTC. The variable domain in full, completed from reference TRBV7-8 and TRBJ2-7, reads GAGVSQSPRYKVAKRGQDVALRCDPISGHVSLFWYQQALGQGPEFLTYFQNEAQLDKSGLPSDRFFAERPEGSVSTLKIQRTQQEDSAVYLCASSLVLDAGEQYFGPGTRLTVT.

This clone was observed many times. The V gene is TRBV7-2, the J gene TRBJ2-5; unclear D gene. Germline V gives CDR1 SGHTA, CDR2 FQGNSA. The CDR3 runs 13 residues. V lost 4 bases and J 1 base, leaving 7 bases between the germline ends. The CDR3 DNA is TGTGCCAGCAGCTCCCAAGCCCAAGAGACCCAGTACTTC. Translation: CASSSQAQETQYF.

This clone was observed a handful of times. The chain uses TRBV16 and TRBJ1-6; D unresolved. CDR1 is KGHSY, CDR2 FQNENV, per germline. This CDR3 is built from 12 residues. Between the trimmed V and J ends, which lost 1 base and 8 bases, there was a span of 3 bases. The CDR3 DNA sequence: TGTGCCAGCAGCCAATTAGATTCACCCCTCCACTTT. Protein sequence: CASSQLDSPLHF.

This clone was seen ten or more times. The chain combines TRBV7-2 with TRBJ2-7; 13 bases match TRBD2. Germline trimming cut 5 bases from V and 3 bases from J; bases unmatched to any gene: 4. This CDR3 comprises 15 residues. The germline V gene has CDR1 SGHTA and CDR2 FQGNSA. CDR3 coding DNA: TGTGCCAGCAGCCCCGGACTAGCGGGAGACTACGAGCAGTACTTC. Amino acid sequence: CASSPGLAGDYEQYF.

This clone was seen repeatedly, ten times or more. This chain links TRBV11-2 with TRBJ2-1, with a tentative D call TRBD1 (6 bases). Germline CDR1 and CDR2: SGHAT and FQNNGV. V lost 5 bases to trimming and J lost 4 bases, with 18 bases between them. The CDR3 has 16 residues. CDR3 sequence: CASSQFTGSFYNEQFF. CDR3 DNA sequence: TGTGCCAGCAGCCAATTTACAGGGTCGTTTTACAATGAGCAGTTCTTC.

This clone was detected ten times or more. The rearrangement joins TRBV7-9 to TRBJ2-2; 9 positions match TRBD2. The CDR3 totals 15 residues. V trimming: 5 bases; J trimming: 6 bases; junction bases outside the gene matches: 7. CDR1 is SEHNR, CDR2 FQNEAQ, per germline (reference sequence). The CDR3 is CASSDSGRFAGELFF. For the CDR3, the DNA is TGTGCCAGCAGCGATAGCGGGAGATTCGCCGGGGAGCTGTTTTTT.

This clone has at least ten counts. V and J are TRBV28 and TRBJ2-3; a possible D gene is TRBD2 (5 bases). CDR3 length equals 13 residues. Germline CDR1 is MDHEN and CDR2 is SYDVKM. Trimming stripped 7 bases from V and 1 base from J, with 9 bases between. As DNA, the CDR3 is TGTGCCAGCACCCTCGGGGGCACAGATACGCAGTATTTT. Encoded protein: CASTLGGTDTQYF.

J is TRBJ2-5 and V is TRBV13; the D gene is possibly TRBD1 (7 bases). Near its end, the DNA agrees better with TRBJ2-7, so the J call may be wrong. This CDR3 has 15 residues. In germline, CDR1 is PRHDT, CDR2 FYEKMQ (reference sequence). The CDR3 DNA reads as TGTGCCAGCAGCGATCAGGGGGGTGGGTTCGGCGAGCAGTACTTC. Residues: CASSDQGGGFGEQYF.

This clone was observed at least ten times. V and J are TRBV7-2 and TRBJ1-4, with unresolved D. Germline values: CDR1 SGHTA, CDR2 FQGNSA. The CDR3 consists of 13 residues. V lost 1 base to trimming and J lost 5 bases, with 5 bases between them. The CDR3 DNA is TGTGCCAGCAGCTTAGGCGGCAATGAAAAACTGTTTTTT. As protein: CASSLGGNEKLFF.

The chain combines TRBV18 with TRBJ2-3, with 13 nucleotides matching TRBD2. CDR3 length equals 16 residues. The junction had 4 bases not matched to a gene; V was cut back by 4 bases and J by 3 bases. Germline V gene lookup returns CDR1 KGHSH and CDR2 LQKENI. The CDR3 nucleotides read TGTGCCAGCTCACAATGGACTAGCGGGAGTACAGATACGCAGTATTTT. Translation: CASSQWTSGSTDTQYF.

In its sample, this clone was seen many times. The chain employs TRBV7-8 and TRBJ2-7; a possible D gene is TRBD2 (5 bases). Trimming cost V 5 bases and J 4 bases, with 12 bases left between them. CDR3 length: 13 residues. Germline loops: CDR1 SGHVS, CDR2 FQNEAQ. Here the CDR3 reads CASSPQDFYEQYF. CDR3 DNA sequence: TGTGCCAGCAGCCCCCAGGACTTTTACGAGCAGTACTTC.

The table lists this clone with many counts. V is TRBV5-1 and J is TRBJ2-4; D gene ambiguous. V was shortened by 0 bases and J by 5 bases, with 6 bases between the two germline ends. The CDR3 consists of 13 residues. Germline V lookup: CDR1 SGHRS, CDR2 YFSETQ. The CDR3 region has the DNA TGCGCCAGCAGCTTGGCTGTAGAAAACATTCAGTACTTC. The encoded protein is CASSLAVENIQYF.

This clone was counted ten times or more. The chain has TRBV27 and TRBJ1-1; D might be TRBD1 (5 bases). Germline V gene sequence: CDR1 MNHEY, CDR2 SMNVEV (reference sequence). CDR3 length equals 17 residues. The V and J ends lost 2 bases and 1 base respectively, with 17 bases between them. The CDR3 sequence: CASSLLGGNMRNTEAFF. CDR3 DNA sequence: TGTGCCAGCAGTTTACTTGGGGGGAACATGAGGAACACTGAAGCTTTCTTT.

This clone was seen repeatedly, ten times or more. V usage is TRBV4-1 and J usage is TRBJ2-1; TRBD2 might be the D (5 bases). Germline loops: CDR1 MGHRA, CDR2 YSYEKL. This CDR3 region has 14 residues. Trimming removed 4 bases from V and 7 bases from J, with 14 bases in between. The CDR3 loop is CASSPLYGMNEQFF. The DNA for the CDR3 is TGCGCCAGCAGCCCACTTTACGGGATGAATGAGCAGTTCTTC.

This clone was counted ten times or more. This chain uses TRBV28 with TRBJ1-1; D possibly corresponds to TRBD1 (6 bases). Germline V gene lookup returns CDR1 MDHEN and CDR2 SYDVKM. V was clipped by 9 bases and J by 5 bases, with 16 bases between them. CDR3 length: 13 amino acids. The CDR3 loop is CARGKKGGTEAFF. The CDR3 DNA is TGTGCCAGGGGTAAAAAGGGGGGGACTGAAGCTTTCTTT.

Ten or more counts support this clone. The rearrangement links TRBV15 to TRBJ2-4; 10 bases agree with TRBD1. CDR1 is LNHNV and CDR2 is YYDKDF in the germline V gene (reference sequence). The CDR3 has 16 residues. The ends lost 2 bases at V and 7 bases at J; junction bases unmatched: 8. Here the CDR3 reads CATSRPGQGDVNIQYF. The CDR3 nucleotides are TGTGCCACCAGCAGACCAGGACAGGGGGACGTGAACATTCAGTACTTC.